What follows are 32 T cell receptor beta chains derived from one specimen sequenced in a study of T cell responses to AZD1222 COVID-19 vaccine. Generated by immunoSEQ multiplex PCR, the TCRdb table keeps only in-frame clones and is missing some. The sample consists of about 81,000 clones, approximately 83% of them appearing once. Sequenced material: peripheral blood, taken 28 days after the second AZD1222 dose. These receptors were collected from an adult who received the AZD1222 COVID-19 vaccine.

This chain connects TRBV6-5 to TRBJ2-1; TRBD2 agrees at 12 bases. The CDR3 runs to 15 residues. The germline V gene encodes CDR1 MNHEY and CDR2 SVGAGI. V dropped 5 bases and J dropped 4; count of bases not matched to a gene: 3. CDR3 coding DNA: TGTGCCAGCAGTCGACTAGCGGGGGAGTACAATGAGCAGTTCTTC. It encodes CASSRLAGEYNEQFF.

Here the CDR3 reads CASSRGPQPQHF. CDR3 coding DNA: TGTGCCAGCAGCAGGGGGCCCCAGCCCCAGCATTTT. The genes are TRBV5-8 and TRBJ1-5; 7 nucleotides line up with TRBD1. Germline values: CDR1 SGHTS, CDR2 YDEGEE. Losses at the gene ends were 4 bases for V and 7 bases for J; bases not matched to a gene: 2. This CDR3 region has 12 residues. Supplemented by reference TRBV5-8 and TRBJ1-5, the full variable domain reads EAGVTQSPTHLIKTRGQQATLRCSPISGHTSVYWYQQALGLGLQFLLWYDEGEERNRGNFPPRFSGRQFPNYSSELNVNALELEDSALYLCASSRGPQPQHFGDGTRLSIL.

V usage is TRBV7-9 and J usage is TRBJ1-6; D unresolved. The germline V gene encodes CDR1 SEHNR and CDR2 FQNEAQ (reference sequence). This CDR3 comprises 15 residues. Trimming took 3 bases from V and 5 from J, leaving 11 bases between them. CDR3 sequence: CASSFGQSHNSPLHF. CDR3 coding DNA: TGTGCCAGCAGCTTCGGCCAGAGTCATAATTCACCCCTCCACTTT.

The rearrangement links TRBV11-2 to TRBJ1-6; 9 positions match TRBD1. V was clipped by 5 bases and J by 7 bases; unmatched bases: 6. The CDR3 spans 15 residues. Germline V lookup: CDR1 SGHAT, CDR2 FQNNGV. CDR3 protein: CASSTGTGKNSPLHF. DNA of the CDR3: TGTGCCAGCAGCACGGGGACAGGGAAAAATTCACCCCTCCACTTT.

The J gene is TRBJ2-7, the V gene TRBV6-1, with D unresolved. From germline, CDR1 is MNHNS and CDR2 SASEGT. The CDR3 runs to 13 residues. Trimming left V 4 bases short and J 0 bases short, with 7 bases between. The CDR3 spells CASSGANSYEQYF. The CDR3 bases are TGTGCCAGCAGTGGAGCGAACTCCTACGAGCAGTACTTC.

This rearrangement joins TRBV3-1 (or the pseudogene TRBV3-2) to TRBJ2-7; D remains unclear. V gave up 1 base and J gave up 6 bases, with 10 bases separating them. This CDR3 comprises 13 residues. Germline V gene lookup returns CDR1 LGHDT and CDR2 YNNKEL (reference sequence). The CDR3 sequence is CASSQVARGEQYF. The DNA for the CDR3 is TGTGCCAGCAGCCAAGTGGCTCGCGGCGAGCAGTACTTC.

The genes are TRBV5-6 and TRBJ2-2, with a possible D match to TRBD1 (6 bases). V was clipped by 3 bases and J by 6 bases, with 21 bases between them. The CDR3 runs 17 residues. Germline V gene sequence: CDR1 SGHDT, CDR2 YYEEEE. CDR3 region: CASSWGLQVRRAGELFF. The DNA of the CDR3 is TGTGCCAGCAGCTGGGGGCTACAGGTCCGACGGGCCGGGGAGCTGTTTTTT.

The rearrangement uses TRBV20-1 and TRBJ2-1; tentatively, D is TRBD2 (5 bases). The germline CDR1 and CDR2 sequences are DFQATT and SNEGSKA (reference sequence). This CDR3 comprises 10 residues. This chain's CDR3 is CSTLRGEQFF. CDR3 DNA: TGCAGCACTCTCCGCGGGGAGCAGTTCTTC.

This chain uses TRBV6-2 or TRBV6-3 with TRBJ1-2; no definite D call. The CDR3 is 15 residues long. V was pared by 5 bases and J by 8 bases, with 21 bases between. The germline CDR1 and CDR2 sequences are MNHEY and SVGEGT. The chain's CDR3 is CASSPTAQTVGGYTF. The CDR3 DNA reads as TGTGCCAGCAGTCCAACGGCCCAGACGGTAGGCGGCTACACCTTC.

The chain joins TRBV12-3 or TRBV12-4 to TRBJ2-2, with D possibly being TRBD1 or TRBD2 (5 bases each). The CDR3 covers 12 residues. V was clipped by 7 bases and J by 5 bases, with 8 bases between them. The CDR3 region is CASKWGTGELFF. Written as DNA, the CDR3 is TGTGCCAGCAAGTGGGGGACCGGGGAGCTGTTTTTT.

The V gene is TRBV7-2, the J gene TRBJ2-7; D possibly corresponds to TRBD2 (5 bases). This CDR3 region has 14 residues. From germline, CDR1 is SGHTA and CDR2 FQGNSA. The ends were cut back, 6 bases at V and 2 bases at J, with 14 bases in the middle. CDR3 loop: CASRRTFSAYEQYF. The CDR3 DNA reads TGTGCCAGCAGGAGGACTTTCAGCGCCTACGAGCAGTACTTC.

The chain links TRBV7-9 to TRBJ2-3; 7 bases line up with TRBD2. CDR3 size: 15 residues. Germline V gene data show CDR1 as SEHNR and CDR2 as FQNEAQ (reference sequence). Unmatched junction bases numbered 6, after V lost 2 bases and J lost 4 bases. CDR3 bases: TGTGCCAGCAGCTTATTAAGCGGGGTTCCAGATACGCAGTATTTT. Translation: CASSLLSGVPDTQYF.

This clone was counted only a few times. J is TRBJ2-7 and V is TRBV2; D is perhaps TRBD2 (6 bases). This CDR3 has 12 amino acids. The germline V and J ends were trimmed by 8 bases and 4 bases, with 12 bases remaining between them. CDR1 is SNHLY, CDR2 FYNNEI, per germline. This chain's CDR3 is CASLEGPYEQYF. CDR3 nucleotides: TGTGCCAGCCTGGAGGGCCCTTACGAGCAGTACTTC.

The chain uses TRBV5-1 and TRBJ2-7, with D possibly being TRBD1 (6 bases). Germline lookup yields CDR1 SGHRS and CDR2 YFSETQ. The CDR3 has 12 residues. Trimming took 1 base from V and 5 from J, leaving 7 bases between them. The CDR3 spells CASSLSGDEQYF. CDR3 sequence (DNA): TGCGCCAGCAGCTTGTCAGGGGACGAGCAGTACTTC.

This chain connects TRBV7-6 to TRBJ2-1; 11 bases align to TRBD2. Germline V gene lookup returns CDR1 SGHVS and CDR2 FNYEAQ. The V segment lost 5 bases and the J segment 1 base; nucleotides outside the gene matches: 10. The CDR3 spans 18 residues. CDR3 amino acids: CASSRTSGQVGSYNEQFF. The CDR3 nucleotides read TGTGCCAGCAGCCGGACTAGCGGGCAAGTGGGGTCCTACAATGAGCAGTTCTTC.

The chain employs TRBV28 and TRBJ2-7, with D perhaps matching TRBD1 or TRBD2 (6 bases each). V gave up 2 bases and J gave up 10 bases, with 12 bases separating them. The V gene's germline CDR1 is MDHEN and CDR2 SYDVKM. The CDR3 extends over 12 amino acids. The CDR3 nucleotides read TGTGCCAGCAGTTTAGGGGGGCCGCTTCAGTACTTC. Translated, it gives CASSLGGPLQYF.

The chain has TRBV30 and TRBJ1-2, with no clear D. CDR1 GTSNPN and CDR2 SVGIG come from the germline V gene (reference sequence). The CDR3 loop spans 14 amino acids. V was cut by 4 bases and J by 1 base, with 13 bases left in between. The DNA of the CDR3 is TGTGCCTGGACTCGACCCGAGGGTAACTATGGCTACACCTTC. It encodes CAWTRPEGNYGYTF.

This chain joins TRBV14 and TRBJ2-3, with a weak D call TRBD2 (5 bases). The CDR3 runs to 14 residues. The germline CDR1 and CDR2 sequences are SGHDN and FVKESK. Between the trimmed V and J ends, which lost 1 base and 4 bases, there was a span of 9 bases. This chain's CDR3 is CASSQGGSADTQYF. The CDR3 nucleotides read TGTGCCAGCAGCCAAGGTGGGAGTGCAGATACGCAGTATTTT.

The rearrangement uses TRBV18 and TRBJ1-1, with 8 nucleotides matching TRBD1. The junction had 7 bases not matched to a gene; V was cut back by 6 bases and J by 4 bases. Germline CDR1 reads KGHSH; CDR2 reads LQKENI. This CDR3 is 14 amino acids long. Here the CDR3 DNA reads TGTGCCAGCTCCCAAGCTCAGGGGGCCACTGAAGCTTTCTTT. This translates into CASSQAQGATEAFF.

This sequence joins TRBV24-1 and TRBJ1-2; a weak D match, TRBD1 (5 bases). From germline, CDR1 is KGHDR and CDR2 SFDVKD. This CDR3 has 14 amino acids. The ends were cut back, 3 bases at V and 4 bases at J, with 11 bases in the middle. The CDR3 loop reads CATSDATGRYGYTF. CDR3 bases: TGTGCCACCAGTGATGCTACAGGACGCTATGGCTACACCTTC.

Only one count was recorded for this clone. This chain connects TRBV19 to TRBJ1-6; 7 nucleotides line up with TRBD1. V lost 6 bases, J lost 1 base, and 3 bases stayed unmatched. Germline CDR1 and CDR2: LNHDA and SQIVND (reference sequence). The CDR3 spans 15 residues. DNA for the CDR3: TGTGCCAGTAGCGGCAGGGGGTCCTATAATTCACCCCTCCACTTT. This encodes CASSGRGSYNSPLHF.

This clone was observed at least ten times. Other DNA sequences in this specimen translate into the identical CDR3. This chain uses TRBV5-4 with TRBJ2-1; 8 bases fit TRBD1. V was pared by 2 bases and J by 8 bases, with 6 bases of the junction left unmatched. The germline V gene has CDR1 SGHNT and CDR2 YYREEE (reference sequence). This CDR3 is 14 amino acids long. This CDR3 is CASSLGQGFDEQFF. The CDR3 DNA is TGTGCCAGCAGCTTAGGACAGGGTTTCGATGAGCAGTTCTTC.

This chain connects TRBV19 to TRBJ1-4; a weak D match, TRBD1 (5 bases). From germline, CDR1 is LNHDA and CDR2 SQIVND (reference sequence). V dropped 3 bases and J dropped 6 bases, with 17 bases sitting between them. This CDR3 is 16 amino acids long. The CDR3 here is CASSIGGAVGDEKLFF. As DNA, the CDR3 is TGTGCCAGTAGTATTGGAGGGGCGGTTGGTGATGAAAAACTGTTTTTT.

The chain carries TRBV10-3 and TRBJ2-1, with D unclear. Trimming removed 0 bases from V and 3 bases from J, with 9 bases in between. There are 15 residues in the CDR3. The germline CDR1 and CDR2 sequences are ENHRY and SYGVKD. The chain's CDR3 is CAISESKDSYNEQFF. CDR3 sequence (DNA): TGTGCCATCAGTGAGTCGAAGGATAGCTACAATGAGCAGTTCTTC.

This chain joins TRBV6-4 and TRBJ2-1; D tentatively reads TRBD1 or TRBD2 (5 bases each). V was cut by 0 bases and J by 4 bases, with 10 bases left in between. Germline lookup yields CDR1 MRHNA and CDR2 SNTAGT. The CDR3 has 15 residues. CDR3 residues: CASSDSTEGYNEQFF. CDR3 bases: TGTGCCAGCAGTGACTCGACTGAGGGGTACAATGAGCAGTTCTTC.

This sequence joins TRBV7-2 and TRBJ2-5; TRBD2 matches at 14 bases. In germline, CDR1 is SGHTA, CDR2 FQGNSA. With V trimmed by 5 bases and J by 3 bases, 2 bases remained unmatched. This CDR3 contains 15 residues. CDR3 in DNA: TGTGCCAGCAGCATGGGACTAGCGGGAGAAGAGACCCAGTACTTC. It codes for CASSMGLAGEETQYF.

The rearrangement joins TRBV5-4 to TRBJ2-1; 7 bases fit TRBD1. Germline V gives CDR1 SGHNT, CDR2 YYREEE (reference sequence). Trimming cost V 8 bases and J 1 base; bases outside gene matches: 6. This CDR3 comprises 14 residues. The CDR3 spells CASNPGQSYNEQFF. CDR3 DNA sequence: TGTGCCAGTAACCCGGGACAGTCCTACAATGAGCAGTTCTTC.

V is TRBV6-1 and J is TRBJ1-2; perhaps TRBD1 as D (6 bases). This CDR3 spans 15 amino acids. The V and J ends lost 3 bases and 4 bases respectively, with 15 bases between them. The V gene's germline CDR1 is MNHNS and CDR2 SASEGT. CDR3 DNA: TGTGCCAGCAGTGACGGGAATGACAGGTCCTATGGCTACACCTTC. This translates into CASSDGNDRSYGYTF.

The chain is built from TRBV25-1 and TRBJ1-2; D gene ambiguous. The CDR3 runs to 14 residues. Trimming took 2 bases from V and 4 from J, leaving 11 bases between them. The V gene's germline CDR1 is MGHDK and CDR2 SYGVNS. Here the CDR3 reads CASSEPQDRYGYTF. The CDR3 region has the DNA TGTGCCAGCAGTGAACCCCAGGACCGCTATGGCTACACCTTC.

The genes are TRBV30 and TRBJ1-1, with 9 positions matching TRBD1. The CDR3 contains 13 residues. Germline V gene data show CDR1 as GTSNPN and CDR2 as SVGIG (reference sequence). J lost 4 bases, V lost 7 bases, and 7 bases had no gene match. CDR3 residues: CASRDRGATEAFF. DNA for the CDR3: TGTGCCTCCCGAGACAGGGGGGCCACTGAAGCTTTCTTT.

The chain joins TRBV28 to TRBJ1-4, with D uncertain. The V gene lost 5 bases and the J gene lost 0 bases, with 7 bases spanning the gap. The CDR3 extends over 14 amino acids. Germline V gives CDR1 MDHEN, CDR2 SYDVKM. The CDR3 DNA sequence: TGTGCCAGCAGTACCGGGGCAACTAATGAAAAACTGTTTTTT. Translating it yields CASSTGATNEKLFF.

There are a few counts of this clone. CDR3 amino acids: CASSPTTPAGKGSGPYF. CDR3 nucleotides: TGTGCCAGCAGCCCTACCACGCCAGCAGGGAAAGGTAGCGGGCCGTATTTT. The chain uses TRBV5-4 and TRBJ2-3; the match to TRBD2 covers 7 bases. CDR3 length: 17 residues. Germline-derived CDR1 and CDR2 are SGHNT and YYREEE (reference sequence). V was pared by 4 bases and J by 14 bases, with 25 bases of the junction left unmatched.